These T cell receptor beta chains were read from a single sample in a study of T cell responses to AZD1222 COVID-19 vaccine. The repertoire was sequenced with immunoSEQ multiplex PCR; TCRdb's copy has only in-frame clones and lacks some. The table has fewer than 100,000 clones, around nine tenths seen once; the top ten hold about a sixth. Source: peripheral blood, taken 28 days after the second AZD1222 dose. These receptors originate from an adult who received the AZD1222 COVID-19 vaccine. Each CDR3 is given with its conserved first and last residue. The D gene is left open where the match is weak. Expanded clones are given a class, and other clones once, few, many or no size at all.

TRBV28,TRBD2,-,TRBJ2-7,CASSLASGRSSYEQYF,TGTGCCAGCAGTTTAGCAAGCGGGAGAAGCTCCTACGAGCAGTACTTC
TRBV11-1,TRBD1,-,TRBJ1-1,CASSPGTGGEAFF,TGTGCCAGCAGCCCCGGGACAGGGGGAGAAGCTTTCTTT
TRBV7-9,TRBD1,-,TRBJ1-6,CASTPPGDSNSPLHF,TGTGCCAGCACCCCTCCGGGGGACAGTAATTCACCCCTCCACTTT
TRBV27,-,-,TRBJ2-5,CASSLEYQETQYF,TGTGCCAGCAGTCTCGAGTACCAAGAGACCCAGTACTTC
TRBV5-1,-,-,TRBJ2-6,CASSVQTGSGANVLTF,TGCGCCAGCAGTGTACAAACAGGGTCTGGGGCCAACGTCCTGACTTTC
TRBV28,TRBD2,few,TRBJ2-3,CASSITSGRATDTQYF,TGTGCCAGCAGCATCACTAGCGGGAGGGCCACAGATACGCAGTATTTT
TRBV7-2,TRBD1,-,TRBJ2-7,CASSPGQGALYEQYF,TGTGCCAGCAGCCCGGGACAGGGGGCATTATACGAGCAGTACTTC
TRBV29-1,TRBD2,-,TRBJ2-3,CSAAGAGTDTQYF,TGCAGCGCCGCGGGAGCGGGGACAGATACGCAGTATTTT
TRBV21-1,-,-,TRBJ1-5,CASSPPGLEIRNQPQHF,TGTGCCAGCAGCCCCCCGGGTTTAGAGATACGCAATCAGCCCCAGCATTTT
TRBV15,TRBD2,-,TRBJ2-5,CATSSRTRGQETQYF,TGTGCCACCAGCAGCCGGACTAGGGGCCAAGAGACCCAGTACTTC
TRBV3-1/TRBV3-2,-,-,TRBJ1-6,CASSQPSGNSPLHF,TGTGCCAGCAGCCAACCGTCCGGAAATTCACCCCTCCACTTT
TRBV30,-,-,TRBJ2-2,CAWRRTLGGELFF,TGTGCCTGGCGAAGGACATTGGGCGGGGAGCTGTTTTTT
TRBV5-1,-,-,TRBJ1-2,CASSLPEGIYTF,TGCGCCAGCAGCTTGCCCGAGGGGATCTACACCTTC
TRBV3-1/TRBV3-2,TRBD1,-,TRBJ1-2,CASSLTGEVYGYTF,TGTGCCAGCAGCCTGACAGGGGAGGTCTATGGCTACACCTTC
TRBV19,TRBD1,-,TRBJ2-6,CASSRGQGPRAPFSGANVLTF,TGTGCCAGTAGCAGGGGACAGGGGCCGCGGGCCCCGTTCTCTGGGGCCAACGTCCTGACTTTC
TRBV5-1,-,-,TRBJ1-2,CASRTGDAGYTF,TGCGCCAGCAGGACAGGTGATGCTGGCTACACCTTC
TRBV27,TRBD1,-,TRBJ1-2,CASSSSGGTVGHGYTF,TGTGCCAGCAGTTCGTCCGGCGGGACAGTCGGGCACGGCTACACCTTC
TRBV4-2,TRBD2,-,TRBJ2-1,CASSPGGSGPGKEQFF,TGTGCCAGCAGCCCAGGCGGTAGCGGGCCCGGGAAAGAGCAGTTCTTC
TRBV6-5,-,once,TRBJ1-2,CASSASGAGEYGYTF,TGTGCCAGCAGCGCCTCGGGGGCAGGGGAGTATGGCTACACCTTC
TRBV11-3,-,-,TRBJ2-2,CASSLEGVGGRTGELFF,TGTGCCAGCAGCTTAGAGGGAGTTGGGGGTCGGACCGGGGAGCTGTTTTTT
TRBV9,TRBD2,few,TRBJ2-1,CASSDPRSAGGHNEQFF,TGTGCCAGCAGCGACCCCCGCTCAGCGGGAGGACACAATGAGCAGTTCTTC
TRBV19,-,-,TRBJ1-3,CASSDYSTSSGNTIYF,TGTGCCAGTAGTGACTACAGTACATCCTCTGGAAACACCATATATTTT
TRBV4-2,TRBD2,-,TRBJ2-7,CASSQDGRGGEQYF,TGTGCCAGCAGCCAAGACGGGAGGGGAGGGGAGCAGTACTTC
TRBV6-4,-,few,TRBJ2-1,CASSEAVEGEQFF,TGTGCCAGCAGTGAAGCGGTTGAGGGTGAGCAGTTCTTC
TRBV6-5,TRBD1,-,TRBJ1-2,CASSKQGAYYGYTF,TGTGCCAGCAGCAAACAGGGGGCATACTATGGCTACACCTTC
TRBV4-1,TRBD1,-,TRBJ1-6,CASSQDEDRISPLHF,TGCGCCAGCAGCCAAGATGAGGACAGGATTTCACCCCTCCACTTT
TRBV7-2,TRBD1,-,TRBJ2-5,CASTLDRGEYF,TGTGCCAGCACCCTCGACAGGGGCGAGTACTTC
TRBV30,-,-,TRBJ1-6,CAWSVRTDNSPLHF,TGTGCCTGGAGTGTACGCACAGATAATTCACCCCTCCACTTT
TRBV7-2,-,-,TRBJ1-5,CASSLYQGNQPQHF,TGTGCCAGCAGCTTATACCAGGGTAATCAGCCCCAGCATTTT
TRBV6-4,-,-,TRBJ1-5,CARDSSVLTQHF,TGTGCCAGGGACTCTTCTGTCCTGACCCAGCATTTT
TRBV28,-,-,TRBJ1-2,CASNRRTLNYGYTF,TGTGCCAGCAATCGAAGGACGCTCAACTATGGCTACACCTTC
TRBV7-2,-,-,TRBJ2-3,CASSLNGPTSTDTQYF,TGTGCCAGCAGCTTAAACGGTCCTACTAGCACAGATACGCAGTATTTT
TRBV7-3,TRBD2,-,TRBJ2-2,CASRPGLAGGRYTGELFF,TGTGCCAGCAGGCCTGGACTAGCGGGAGGTAGATACACCGGGGAGCTGTTTTTT
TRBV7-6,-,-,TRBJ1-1,CASSLGGPVNTEAFF,TGTGCCAGCAGCTTAGGAGGGCCGGTCAACACTGAAGCTTTCTTT
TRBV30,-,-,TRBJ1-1,CAFTALKNTEAFF,TGTGCCTTTACGGCACTGAAGAACACTGAAGCTTTCTTT
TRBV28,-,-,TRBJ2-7,CASRTQGTAYEQYF,TGTGCCAGCAGGACACAGGGAACGGCCTACGAGCAGTACTTC
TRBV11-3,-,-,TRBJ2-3,CASSFRQSDTQYF,TGTGCCAGCAGCTTTCGACAGTCAGATACGCAGTATTTT
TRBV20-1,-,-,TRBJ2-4,CSASSPPPGNIQYF,TGCAGTGCTAGTTCACCGCCGCCCGGAAACATTCAGTACTTC
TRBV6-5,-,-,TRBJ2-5,CASPSGYQETQYF,TGTGCCAGCCCAAGTGGGTACCAAGAGACCCAGTACTTC
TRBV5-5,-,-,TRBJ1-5,CASSLAIGDQPQHF,TGTGCCAGCAGCTTGGCGATTGGCGATCAGCCCCAGCATTTT
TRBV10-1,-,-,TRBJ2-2,CASSEGRVAGELFF,TGCGCCAGCAGTGAGGGCAGGGTGGCCGGGGAGCTGTTTTTT
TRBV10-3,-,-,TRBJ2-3,CAINFGVSTDTQYF,TGTGCCATCAATTTCGGAGTTAGCACAGATACGCAGTATTTT
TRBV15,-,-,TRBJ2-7,CATSRDPGNGDEQYF,TGTGCCACCAGCAGAGATCCAGGGAACGGCGACGAGCAGTACTTC
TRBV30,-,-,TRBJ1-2,CAWSIGGGSYGYTF,TGTGCCTGGAGTATTGGGGGGGGTTCATATGGCTACACCTTC
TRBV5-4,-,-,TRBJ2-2,CASSEAGLSNTGELFF,TGTGCCAGCAGCGAGGCAGGACTATCGAACACCGGGGAGCTGTTTTTT
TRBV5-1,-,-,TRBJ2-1,CASSLEVSGYEQFF,TGCGCCAGCAGCTTGGAAGTTAGCGGTTATGAGCAGTTCTTC
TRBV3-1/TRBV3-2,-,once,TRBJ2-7,CASSLSWEQYF,TGTGCCAGCAGCCTGTCTTGGGAGCAGTACTTC
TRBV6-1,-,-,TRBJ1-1,CASSGTVGRKNTEAFF,TGTGCCAGCAGTGGAACCGTGGGACGGAAAAACACTGAAGCTTTCTTT
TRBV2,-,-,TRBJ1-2,CASSEDGLFNYGYTF,TGTGCCAGCAGTGAAGATGGTCTTTTTAACTATGGCTACACCTTC
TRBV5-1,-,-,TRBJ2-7,CASSLGRLQEQYF,TGCGCCAGCAGCTTGGGGCGCCTACAGGAGCAGTACTTC
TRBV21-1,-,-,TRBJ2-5,CASSKGGTKTRQETQYF,TGTGCCAGCAGCAAAGGCGGCACAAAGACGCGCCAAGAGACCCAGTACTTC
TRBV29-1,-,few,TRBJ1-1,CSVEGLRTGSPEAFF,TGCAGCGTTGAAGGGCTTCGAACAGGCTCGCCTGAAGCTTTCTTT
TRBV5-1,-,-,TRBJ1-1,CASSSRGGANTEAFF,TGCGCCAGCAGCTCCCGAGGAGGGGCGAACACTGAAGCTTTCTTT
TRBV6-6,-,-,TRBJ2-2,CASSYPGTNTGELFF,TGTGCCAGCAGTTATCCCGGGACCAACACCGGGGAGCTGTTTTTT
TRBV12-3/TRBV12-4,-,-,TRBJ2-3,CASSLQGAQYF,TGTGCCAGCAGTCTACAGGGAGCGCAGTATTTT
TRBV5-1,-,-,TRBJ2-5,CASSLAGETQYF,TGCGCCAGCAGCTTGGCGGGGGAGACCCAGTACTTC
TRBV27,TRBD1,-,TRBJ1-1,CASSLFRGRGEAFF,TGTGCCAGCAGTTTATTCAGGGGGCGAGGTGAAGCTTTCTTT